This TCR beta chain was recorded in a study of regulatory dendritic cells for organ transplantation. TCRdb's table, derived via immunoSEQ multiplex PCR, lists solely in-frame clones and lacks some. Of more than 35,000 clones listed, about 93% are singletons. The length of the CDR3 is 17 residues. J gave up 4 bases and V 1 base, and 6 bases lay outside the gene matches. Germline V gene lookup returns CDR1 SGHRS and CDR2 YFSETQ. Sequenced material: naive CD8+ T cells from blood. Subset specified: CD45RA+ naive T cells. The gene calls are TRBV5-1 and TRBJ2-2; 11 positions agree with TRBD1. The sequence was obtained from a human donor in good health. CDR3 loop: CASSLRGTGGATGELFF. The CDR3 region has the DNA TGCGCCAGCAGCTTGCGCGGGACAGGGGGTGCCACCGGGGAGCTGTTTTTT.